The 8 T cell receptor beta chains below all came from one sample that was sequenced in a study of control samples from healthy donors and cancer patients. The repertoire was sequenced with immunoSEQ multiplex PCR; TCRdb's copy has only in-frame clones and lacks some. The top ten hold under 2% of the sample, which has 100,000 to 150,000 clones, more than 75% seen once. Sequenced input: blood. The receptors originated from a man aged 18-30 years in good health.

The chain recombines TRBV7-9 with TRBJ1-1; a weak D match, TRBD1 (5 bases). Germline V CDR1 and CDR2: SEHNR, FQNEAQ (reference sequence). The CDR3 loop spans 14 amino acids. Trimming removed 7 bases from V and 1 base from J, with 13 bases in between. CDR3 sequence: CASKAGGQNTEAFF. The CDR3 coding sequence is TGTGCCAGCAAAGCCGGGGGTCAGAACACTGAAGCTTTCTTT.

The chain's CDR3 is CACLQGTGNTIYF. CDR3 DNA sequence: TGTGCCTGTCTTCAGGGCACTGGAAACACCATATATTTT. V is TRBV30 and J is TRBJ1-3; a possible D gene is TRBD1 (5 bases). V lost 6 bases and J lost 2, with 11 bases in between. Germline CDR1 reads GTSNPN; CDR2 reads SVGIG (reference sequence). The length of the CDR3 is 13 residues.

The chain combines TRBV3-1 (or the pseudogene TRBV3-2) with TRBJ1-2; 7 bases are shared with TRBD1. Germline trimming cut 6 bases from V and 7 bases from J; bases unmatched to any gene: 8. Germline V gene data show CDR1 as LGHDT and CDR2 as YNNKEL (reference sequence). The CDR3 contains 13 residues. This chain's CDR3 is CASRDRFGGGYTF. CDR3 nucleotides: TGTGCCAGCAGGGACAGGTTCGGGGGTGGCTACACCTTC.

V usage is TRBV5-1 and J usage is TRBJ2-3; weak D call: TRBD1 (5 bases). V was pared by 1 base and J by 6 bases, with 12 bases between. The germline CDR1 and CDR2 sequences are SGHRS and YFSETQ. The CDR3 has 14 amino acids. Here the CDR3 DNA reads TGCGCCAGCAGCTTGTACGGCAGGGCTGATACGCAGTATTTT. Amino acid sequence: CASSLYGRADTQYF.

The chain links TRBV24-1 to TRBJ2-7; D gene unclear. The germline gives CDR1 KGHDR, CDR2 SFDVKD. The germline V and J ends were trimmed by 3 bases and 5 bases, with 13 bases remaining between them. The CDR3 consists of 14 residues. The CDR3: CATSDNYRTDEQYF. The CDR3 DNA reads as TGTGCCACCAGTGATAATTACCGGACGGACGAGCAGTACTTC.

DNA of the CDR3: TGTGCCAGCAGCCAAGATCTATCCGGGACGAGTCGCTACACCTTC. Translation gives CASSQDLSGTSRYTF. The J gene is TRBJ1-2, the V gene TRBV14; TRBD1 is a possible D gene (5 bases). Trimming cost V 0 bases and J 9 bases, with 17 bases left between them. Germline V gives CDR1 SGHDN, CDR2 FVKESK. This CDR3 has 15 amino acids.

The genes are TRBV5-4 and TRBJ1-6; D is unclear. This CDR3 has 14 residues. Germline assignment: CDR1 SGHNT and CDR2 YYREEE (reference sequence). With 3 bases removed from V and 5 bases from J, the gap between germline ends came to 9 bases. The CDR3 is CASSSENHNSPLHF. CDR3 DNA: TGTGCCAGCAGCTCGGAAAATCATAATTCACCCCTCCACTTT.

The rearrangement uses TRBV21-1 and TRBJ2-7; TRBD2 is the table's D call, not checked against the DNA. TRBV21-1 is a documented pseudogene. The CDR3 is 15 amino acids. DNA of the CDR3: TGTGCCAGCAGCAAACATAGCGGGAGTACCTACGAGCAGTACTTC. Its protein product is CASSKHSGSTYEQYF.